A selection of T cell receptor beta chains follows, all from one sample in a study of T cell responses to AZD1222 COVID-19 vaccine. The table came from immunoSEQ multiplex PCR; TCRdb's copy has only in-frame clones and leaves some out. Counted here are 150,000 to 180,000 clones, approximately 90% occurring once; the ten biggest clones make up approximately 1.6%. Sequenced material: peripheral blood, taken 28 days after the second AZD1222 dose. These receptors were obtained from an adult who received the AZD1222 COVID-19 vaccine. Both conserved end residues are part of each CDR3. The order of the fields is V gene, CDR3 protein.

TRBV19 | CASGPLGGEKLFF
TRBV6-4 | CASSDLGSGGAGELFF
TRBV30 | CAWSEGRTSPLHF
TRBV28 | CASSFRLATEQFF
TRBV6-1 | CASTEGGVLTEAFF
TRBV7-2 | CASKSGLVATDTQYF
TRBV12-3/TRBV12-4 | CASSIQGPETQYF
TRBV19 | CASQDSGHSNQPQHF
TRBV19 | CASSTGLAGVVEQFF
TRBV12-3/TRBV12-4 | CASSTTVYGYTF
TRBV24-1 | CATSDFRGRGYTF
TRBV10-3 | CAISEATGTLGYTF
TRBV19 | CASRKGSWDAGELFF
TRBV30 | CAWSPEGNTIYF
TRBV11-2 | CASSETASPLHPQYF
TRBV4-1 | CASSQPDRGTEAFF
TRBV5-4 | CASSFDGGTGTDTQYF
TRBV9 | CASSAVSGANVLTF
TRBV6-2/TRBV6-3 | CASSYSGTGGFRNQPQHF
TRBV28 | CASRNTGGTEAFF
TRBV7-2 | CASSSTAQETQYF
TRBV19 | CASSAATRTVNTEAFF
TRBV2 | CASSEGPPSTDTQYF
TRBV28 | CASSFGQGSTDTQYF
TRBV30 | CAWSNVGHNNYEQYF
TRBV5-1 | CASSLEGNNSPLHF
TRBV28 | CASSVLAEITWEQFF
TRBV6-6 | CASRVSNQPQHF
TRBV4-2 | CASSQTGGQGAYGYTF
TRBV5-8 | CASSLAGGYSNQPQHF
TRBV7-9 | CASRNRDGNTEAFF
TRBV30 | CAWRASSNQPQHF
TRBV7-9 | CASTITGLNYGYTF
TRBV2 | CASSGLRGGRGQPQHF
TRBV3-1/TRBV3-2 | CASSPGTDNYGYTF
TRBV6-6 | CASSLGRSATSTDTQYF